The 27 T cell receptor beta chains below all came from one sample that was sequenced in a study of T cell repertoires in cytomegalovirus infection. TCRdb fed the reads into MiXCR, producing one record per CDR3 protein. Of fewer than 550,000 distinct CDR3 sequences in the sample, more than 15% were seen once. Sample: CD8+ T cells from PBMCs. These receptors were collected from a human donor in good health (CMV status not recorded). Some clones in this sample may be carry-over from other donors' samples.

This clonotype has a single count. The chain uses TRBV7-9 and TRBJ2-4; tentatively, D is TRBD1 (5 bases). Germline loops: CDR1 SEHNR, CDR2 FQNEAQ (reference sequence). V shed 3 bases and J shed 1 base, with 16 bases lying between them. This CDR3 has 17 amino acids. CDR3 DNA: TGTGCCAGCAGCTTCCTCGGTTCCAAGGGGGCCAAAAACATTCAGTACTTC. This gives the protein CASSFLGSKGAKNIQYF.

This clonotype turned up a few times. The chain carries TRBV20-1 and TRBJ2-7, with unresolved D. The CDR3 runs 11 residues. Germline V gene lookup returns CDR1 DFQATT and CDR2 SNEGSKA (reference sequence). Trimming took 6 bases from V and 6 from J, leaving 12 bases between them. The CDR3 DNA sequence: TGCAGTGCATCAGGTACCCTCGAGCAGTACTTC. Translated, it gives CSASGTLEQYF.

This sequence joins TRBV27 and TRBJ2-1; a weak D match, TRBD1 (6 bases). CDR3 length: 13 residues. The V gene lost 6 bases and the J gene lost 7 bases, with 13 bases spanning the gap. Per the germline V gene, CDR1 is MNHEY and CDR2 is SMNVEV (reference sequence). The CDR3 DNA sequence: TGTGCCAGCAGCTCGTACCAGGGGAATGAGCAGTTCTTC. Translation gives CASSSYQGNEQFF.

J is TRBJ2-1 and V is TRBV5-4; D remains unclear. The CDR3 sequence is 15 residues long. The V and J ends lost 4 bases and 0 bases respectively, with 11 bases between them. CDR1 and CDR2 from the germline V gene are SGHNT and YYREEE (reference sequence). CDR3 residues: CASSAPESSYNEQFF. The CDR3 DNA follows: TGTGCCAGCAGCGCACCGGAAAGCTCCTACAATGAGCAGTTCTTC.

The rearrangement joins TRBV5-1 to TRBJ1-1; no clear D. The ends were cut back, 2 bases at V and 0 bases at J, with 11 bases in the middle. This CDR3 is built from 15 residues. The germline V gene has CDR1 SGHRS and CDR2 YFSETQ. The CDR3 nucleotides are TGCGCCAGCAGCTTTATGGAGTTCATGAACACTGAAGCTTTCTTT. Encoded protein: CASSFMEFMNTEAFF. The whole variable domain, remainder taken from reference TRBV5-1 and TRBJ1-1, is KAGVTQTPRYLIKTRGQQVTLSCSPISGHRSVSWYQQTPGQGLQFLFEYFSETQRNKGNFPGRFSGRQFSNSRSEMNVSTLELGDSALYLCASSFMEFMNTEAFFGQGTRLTVV.

There are many counts of this clonotype. The rearrangement joins TRBV7-9 to TRBJ1-6; 10 positions match TRBD1. CDR1 SEHNR and CDR2 FQNEAQ come from the germline V gene (reference sequence). The CDR3 loop spans 16 amino acids. V shed 4 bases, J shed 7 bases, and the junction held 7 bases outside the gene matches. CDR3 sequence (DNA): TGTGCCAGCAGCTCTCTCGGGACAGGGGCGAATTCACCCCTCCACTTT. This encodes CASSSLGTGANSPLHF.

CDR3: CASSSLGTGGYGYTF. For the CDR3, the DNA is TGTGCCAGCAGCTCACTCGGGACAGGGGGATATGGCTACACCTTC. This rearrangement joins TRBV13 to TRBJ1-2; 11 bases are shared with TRBD1. V trimming: 4 bases; J trimming: 5 bases; junction bases outside the gene matches: 6. CDR1 and CDR2 (germline): PRHDT, FYEKMQ (reference sequence). The CDR3 is made up of 15 amino acids.

This clonotype was counted only a few times. This rearrangement joins TRBV10-3 to TRBJ2-1; 8 bases are a match to TRBD2. The CDR3 is made up of 15 amino acids. Germline values: CDR1 ENHRY, CDR2 SYGVKD. J lost 8 bases, V lost 0 bases, and 6 bases had no gene match. The CDR3 sequence is CAISESGGGPYEQFF. The DNA of the CDR3 is TGTGCCATCAGTGAGTCAGGCGGGGGGCCTTATGAGCAGTTCTTC.

This clonotype was counted at least ten times. The chain combines TRBV7-9 with TRBJ2-1, with 8 nucleotides matching TRBD2. The V gene's germline CDR1 is SEHNR and CDR2 FQNEAQ (reference sequence). The V gene end was trimmed by 0 bases and the J gene end by 8 bases; junction bases not matched to a gene: 12. This CDR3 region has 17 residues. CDR3 sequence reads: CASSLALLAGPRDEQFF. The CDR3 coding sequence is TGTGCCAGCAGCTTAGCGCTTCTAGCGGGCCCTCGGGATGAGCAGTTCTTC. Looking up the rest from reference TRBV7-9 and TRBJ2-1 gives the full variable domain: DTGVSQNPRHKITKRGQNVTFRCDPISEHNRLYWYRQTLGQGPEFLTYFQNEAQLEKSRLLSDRFSAERPKGSFSTLEIQRTEQGDSAMYLCASSLALLAGPRDEQFFGPGTRLTVL.

The V gene is TRBV19, the J gene TRBJ1-1, with D uncertain. Per the germline V gene, CDR1 is LNHDA and CDR2 is SQIVND (reference sequence). CDR3 length: 13 amino acids. The V end was cut by 10 bases, the J end by 1 base, with 13 bases between. CDR3 nucleotide sequence: TGTGCCACGGTTACGGCTACGAACACTGAAGCTTTCTTT. Translating gives CATVTATNTEAFF. The full variable domain, completed using reference TRBV19 and TRBJ1-1, is DGGITQSPKYLFRKEGQNVTLSCEQNLNHDAMYWYRQDPGQGLRLIYYSQIVNDFQKGDIAEGYSVSREKKESFPLTVTSAQKNPTAFYLCATVTATNTEAFFGQGTRLTVV.

This clonotype has a count of ten or more. This chain joins TRBV28 and TRBJ2-7, with D unclear. V lost 0 bases and J 0 bases, leaving 12 bases between the germline ends. The CDR3 has 16 amino acids. In germline, CDR1 is MDHEN, CDR2 SYDVKM. The CDR3 coding sequence is TGTGCCAGCAGTTTATGGGCAGGCCTCAGCTCCTACGAGCAGTACTTC. Translated: CASSLWAGLSSYEQYF. The entire variable domain, with the rest obtained from reference TRBV28 and TRBJ2-7, is as follows: DVKVTQSSRYLVKRTGEKVFLECVQDMDHENMFWYRQDPGLGLRLIYFSYDVKMKEKGDIPEGYSVSREKKERFSLILESASTNQTSMYLCASSLWAGLSSYEQYFGPGTRLTVT.

Comments on this clonotype: This may arise from a read error, as a much more abundant clone is one base away. V usage is TRBV28 and J usage is TRBJ1-4; 7 bases fit TRBD1. V lost 9 bases and J lost 3; bases outside the gene matches: 22. Germline V lookup: CDR1 MDHEN, CDR2 SYDVKM. The CDR3 is made up of 19 amino acids. The CDR3 is CARSVLMTGKAKPNEKLFF. The CDR3 DNA reads as TGTGCCAGAAGTGTTTTGATGACAGGGAAAGCTAAGCCTAATGAAAAACTGTTTTTT.

This chain joins TRBV6-5 and TRBJ1-6; 7 bases are shared with TRBD1. Germline V gives CDR1 MNHEY, CDR2 SVGAGI. With V trimmed by 4 bases and J by 7 bases, 13 bases remained unmatched. The CDR3 length is 17 residues. CDR3 protein: CASSLYRGLQSNSPLHF. DNA for the CDR3: TGTGCCAGCAGTTTATACAGGGGTCTGCAATCAAATTCACCCCTCCACTTT.

Many counts were recorded for this clonotype. The chain links TRBV7-6 to TRBJ2-6, with 9 bases matching TRBD1. V trimming: 5 bases; J trimming: 2 bases; junction bases outside the gene matches: 4. The CDR3 contains 16 residues. The V gene's germline CDR1 is SGHVS and CDR2 FNYEAQ. The CDR3 protein is CASSEGQGPGANVLTF. The DNA for the CDR3 is TGTGCCAGCAGCGAGGGACAGGGCCCTGGGGCCAACGTCCTGACTTTC.

Many counts were recorded for this clonotype. This chain uses TRBV5-1 with TRBJ2-7; maybe TRBD1 (6 bases). The germline gives CDR1 SGHRS, CDR2 YFSETQ. The CDR3 runs 15 residues. V lost 2 bases and J lost 0, with 12 bases in between. The CDR3: CASSLGIGGSYEQYF. The CDR3 nucleotides are TGCGCCAGCAGCTTAGGTATAGGGGGCTCCTACGAGCAGTACTTC.

This clonotype came up once. As the CDR3 is not closed by the conserved phenylalanine or tryptophan, this likely results from a read error. V and J are TRBV20-1 and TRBJ2-1, with D hard to call. CDR1 and CDR2 (germline): DFQATT, SNEGSKA (reference sequence). V was pared by 3 bases and J by 0 bases, with 15 bases between. The CDR3 extends over 16 amino acids. The CDR3 sequence is CSARETLDFSYNEQFL. The CDR3 DNA sequence: TGCAGTGCTAGGGAAACCCTCGATTTCTCCTACAATGAGCAGTTCTTA.

The V gene is TRBV4-1, the J gene TRBJ2-1; TRBD2 matches at 9 bases. V lost 6 bases to trimming and J lost 9 bases; unmatched junction nucleotides: 9. This CDR3 has 14 residues. CDR1 and CDR2 from the germline V gene are MGHRA and YSYEKL. The CDR3 loop is CASRTPGTSSEQFF. The CDR3 DNA reads TGCGCCAGCAGAACCCCCGGGACTAGCAGTGAGCAGTTCTTC.

This clonotype was counted only a few times. V gene TRBV24-1 combines with J gene TRBJ1-5; D is unclear. In germline, CDR1 is KGHDR, CDR2 SFDVKD. Between the trimmed V and J ends, which lost 1 base and 0 bases, there was a span of 15 bases. This CDR3 comprises 18 residues. DNA of the CDR3: TGTGCCACCAGTGATTTAATGGTCAGATCCAATAGCAATCAGCCCCAGCATTTT. This codes for CATSDLMVRSNSNQPQHF.

This clonotype has a handful of counts. The chain has TRBV20-1 and TRBJ2-1, with 10 bases aligning to TRBD2. Germline CDR1 DFQATT, CDR2 SNEGSKA (reference sequence). The CDR3 is made up of 17 amino acids. Losses at the gene ends were 0 bases for V and 7 bases for J; bases not matched to a gene: 12. This CDR3 is CSARDPIVAGGKNEQFF. DNA of the CDR3: TGCAGTGCTAGAGACCCCATCGTAGCGGGAGGAAAGAATGAGCAGTTCTTC.

The chain has TRBV28 and TRBJ2-7; D ambiguous. V lost 1 base, J lost 1 base, and 8 bases lay in between. The germline V gene has CDR1 MDHEN and CDR2 SYDVKM. This CDR3 spans 14 amino acids. CDR3 sequence (DNA): TGTGCCAGCAGTTTATCGGCGCAATCCTACGAGCAGTACTTC. Its protein product is CASSLSAQSYEQYF. The full variable domain, its missing parts supplied by reference TRBV28 and TRBJ2-7, is DVKVTQSSRYLVKRTGEKVFLECVQDMDHENMFWYRQDPGLGLRLIYFSYDVKMKEKGDIPEGYSVSREKKERFSLILESASTNQTSMYLCASSLSAQSYEQYFGPGTRLTVT.

The rearrangement joins TRBV6-2 or TRBV6-3 to TRBJ2-1; D might be TRBD2 (5 bases). CDR3 length: 16 amino acids. V was trimmed by 6 bases and J by 4 bases, leaving 19 bases between them. CDR1 is MNHEY and CDR2 is SVGEGT in the germline V gene. The CDR3, as DNA: TGTGCCAGCAGCTACCAGGACTCTACATATTACAATGAGCAGTTCTTC. Translating it yields CASSYQDSTYYNEQFF.

The rearrangement uses TRBV7-6 and TRBJ2-1; either TRBD1 or TRBD2 may fit D (5 bases each). The CDR3 sequence is 12 residues long. Per germline, CDR1 SGHVS and CDR2 FNYEAQ. Trimming removed 3 bases from V and 10 bases from J, with 10 bases in between. CDR3 coding DNA: TGTGCCAGCAGCTTTGGGGGAAAGGAGCAGTTCTTC. Protein: CASSFGGKEQFF.

This clonotype was observed many times. The junction departs from the called germline gene at one end, perhaps through a read error. The rearrangement uses TRBV7-3 and TRBJ2-7, with 7 bases identical to TRBD1. Per germline, CDR1 SGHTA and CDR2 FQGTGA. CDR3 length: 15 amino acids. CDR3 loop: CASSVTQGSGYEQYF. DNA for the CDR3: TGTGCCAGCAGCGTAACACAGGGGTCGGGTTACGAGCAGTACTTC.

This clonotype occurred many times. The genes are TRBV27 and TRBJ2-6, with 8 bases identical to TRBD1. V trimming: 10 bases; J trimming: 1 base; junction bases outside the gene matches: 3. The CDR3 is made up of 14 amino acids. Per the germline V gene, CDR1 is MNHEY and CDR2 is SMNVEV (reference sequence). The CDR3 DNA reads as TGTGCCACCGGGGACAGGTCTGGGGCCAACGTCCTGACTTTC. Translated, it gives CATGDRSGANVLTF. The whole variable domain, filled in from reference TRBV27 and TRBJ2-6, reads EAQVTQNPRYLITVTGKKLTVTCSQNMNHEYMSWYRQDPGLGLRQIYYSMNVEVTDKGDVPEGYKVSRKEKRNFPLILESPSPNQTSLYFCATGDRSGANVLTFGAGSRLTVL.

This chain links TRBV27 with TRBJ2-3, with TRBD1 matching 10 bases. The CDR3 totals 13 residues. Germline V gives CDR1 MNHEY, CDR2 SMNVEV (reference sequence). V gave up 6 bases and J gave up 6 bases; unmatched junction bases: 3. The CDR3: CASRTGGSDTQYF. CDR3 bases: TGTGCCAGCAGGACAGGGGGCTCGGATACGCAGTATTTT.

The table lists this clonotype with many counts. The chain employs TRBV4-1 and TRBJ2-2; 7 bases are shared with TRBD1. J lost 1 base, V lost 1 base, and 0 bases had no gene match. CDR1 and CDR2 from the germline V gene are MGHRA and YSYEKL. The CDR3 has 15 residues. The CDR3 bases are TGCGCCAGCAGCCAAGGACAGGGGAACACCGGGGAGCTGTTTTTT. Its protein is CASSQGQGNTGELFF.

This chain connects TRBV28 to TRBJ1-2, with unresolved D. Trimming took off 8 bases at V and 1 base at J, with 8 bases between the two ends. The CDR3 consists of 12 residues. The germline CDR1 and CDR2 sequences are MDHEN and SYDVKM. CDR3 DNA: TGTGCCAGCCTAGACATTAACTATGGCTACACCTTC. This sequence encodes CASLDINYGYTF.